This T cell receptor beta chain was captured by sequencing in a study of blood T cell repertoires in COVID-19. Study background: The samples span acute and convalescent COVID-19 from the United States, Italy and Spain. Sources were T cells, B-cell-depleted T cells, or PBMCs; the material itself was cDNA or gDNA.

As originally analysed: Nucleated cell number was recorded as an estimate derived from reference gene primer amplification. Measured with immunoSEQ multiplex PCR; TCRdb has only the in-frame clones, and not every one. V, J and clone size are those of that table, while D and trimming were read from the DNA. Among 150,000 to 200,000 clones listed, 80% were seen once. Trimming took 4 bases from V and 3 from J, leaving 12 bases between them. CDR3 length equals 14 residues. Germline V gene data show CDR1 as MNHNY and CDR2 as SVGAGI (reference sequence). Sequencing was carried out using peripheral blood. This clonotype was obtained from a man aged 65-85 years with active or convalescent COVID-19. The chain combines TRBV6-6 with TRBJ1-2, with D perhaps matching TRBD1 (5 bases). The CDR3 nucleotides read TGTGCCAGCAGTTCCGACCAGGGTGACTATGGCTACACCTTC. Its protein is CASSSDQGDYGYTF.